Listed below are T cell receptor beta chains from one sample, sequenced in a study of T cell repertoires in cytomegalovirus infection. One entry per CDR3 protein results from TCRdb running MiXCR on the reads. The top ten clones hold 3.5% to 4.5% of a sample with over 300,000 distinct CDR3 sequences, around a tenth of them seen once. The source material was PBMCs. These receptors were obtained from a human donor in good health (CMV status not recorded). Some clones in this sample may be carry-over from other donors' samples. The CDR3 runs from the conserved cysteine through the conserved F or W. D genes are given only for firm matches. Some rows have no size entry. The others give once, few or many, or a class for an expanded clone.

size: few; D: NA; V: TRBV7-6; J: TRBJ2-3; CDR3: CASSLAWGSTDTQYF; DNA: TGTGCCAGCAGCTTAGCTTGGGGAAGCACAGATACGCAGTATTTT
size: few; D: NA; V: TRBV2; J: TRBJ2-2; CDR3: CASRPRPGRELFF; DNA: TGTGCCAGCAGGCCGAGACCGGGCCGGGAGCTGTTTTTT
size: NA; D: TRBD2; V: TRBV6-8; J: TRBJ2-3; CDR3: CASARDYTSTDTQYF; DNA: TGTGCCAGTGCCCGGGACTACACAAGCACAGATACGCAGTATTTT
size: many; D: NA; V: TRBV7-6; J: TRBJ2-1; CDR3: CASSSRFSNEQFF; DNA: TGTGCCAGCAGCTCACGTTTTTCCAATGAGCAGTTCTTC
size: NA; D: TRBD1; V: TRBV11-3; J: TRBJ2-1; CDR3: CASSLSYEGAGHNEQFF; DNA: TGTGCCAGCAGCTTAAGTTATGAGGGGGCTGGGCACAATGAGCAGTTCTTC
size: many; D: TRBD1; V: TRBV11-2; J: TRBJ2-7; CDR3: CASSYAQGAPYEQYF; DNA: TGTGCCAGCAGCTATGCACAGGGGGCCCCATACGAGCAGTACTTC
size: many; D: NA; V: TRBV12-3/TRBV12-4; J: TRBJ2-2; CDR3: CASSWGTIGTGELFF; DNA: TGTGCCAGCAGTTGGGGGACCATCGGTACCGGGGAGCTGTTTTTT
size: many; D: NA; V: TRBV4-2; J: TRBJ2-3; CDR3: CASSLTLGVASTDTQYF; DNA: TGTGCCAGCAGCCTCACCTTAGGGGTAGCGAGCACAGATACGCAGTATTTT
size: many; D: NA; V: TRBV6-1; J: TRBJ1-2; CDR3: CASSSNTGTPRGYTF; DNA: TGTGCCAGCAGTTCCAATACCGGGACGCCCAGGGGCTACACCTTC
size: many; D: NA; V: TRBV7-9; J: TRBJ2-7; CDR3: CASSLEAASSYEQYF; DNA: TGTGCCAGCAGCTTAGAAGCAGCCAGCTCCTACGAGCAGTACTTC
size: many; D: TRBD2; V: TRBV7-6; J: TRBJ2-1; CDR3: CASSFGGGRNEQFF; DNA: TGTGCCAGCAGCTTCGGCGGGGGGCGCAATGAGCAGTTCTTC